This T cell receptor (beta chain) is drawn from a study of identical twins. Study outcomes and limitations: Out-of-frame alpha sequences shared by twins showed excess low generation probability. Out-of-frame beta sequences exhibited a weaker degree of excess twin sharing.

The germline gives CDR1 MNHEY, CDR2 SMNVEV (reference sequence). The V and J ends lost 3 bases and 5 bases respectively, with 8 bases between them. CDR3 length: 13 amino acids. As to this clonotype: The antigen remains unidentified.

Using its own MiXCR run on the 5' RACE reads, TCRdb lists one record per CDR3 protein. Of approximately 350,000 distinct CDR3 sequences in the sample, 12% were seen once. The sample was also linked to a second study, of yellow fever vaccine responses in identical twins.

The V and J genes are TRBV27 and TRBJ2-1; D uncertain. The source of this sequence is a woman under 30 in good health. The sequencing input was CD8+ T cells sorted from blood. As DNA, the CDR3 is TGTGCCAGCAGTTTGTTTCTAAACAATGAGCAGTTCTTC. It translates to CASSLFLNNEQFF.